This TCR beta chain was recorded in a study of robustness of blood B and T cell sequencing (dated by TCRdb to about 2018). Looking at the study overall: The study was designed to determine how much peripheral blood is required to reliably characterize an individual's TCRbeta and IgG repertoires. In each of the 10 or so independently drawn blood samples, TCRbeta and IgG repertoires were quantified. As technical replicates, two replicate TCRbeta cDNA libraries were prepared from one shared RNA pool derived from a single 10 ml draw. The study at large found these results: No improvement in the overlap of rare TCRbeta clonotypes was observed when tubes were pooled, implying that much larger blood volumes would be needed for rare TCRbeta clonotypes to be captured. Every single 10 ml sample contained the 1,000 most abundant TCRbeta clonotypes from the pooled draws. TCRbeta rarefaction curves did not fully plateau, suggesting under-sequencing or many low-abundance clonotypes. EDTA tubes required immediate fractionation, limiting use in multi-site collections. Combining 3 or 4 tubes (roughly 28-45 ml blood) brought coverage of the top 10,000 TCRbeta clonotypes close to saturation. Between the technical replicate libraries, 94.8% of the top 10,000 TCRbeta clonotypes in one library were also present in the other library. Evidence of cross-contamination, likely from batch processing, showed up in one pair of TCRbeta libraries, so the UMI-sequence pairs shared by that pair of libraries were removed.

For CDR1 and CDR2, the germline V gene lists SNHLY and FYNNEI. There are 12 amino acids in the CDR3, from cysteine to phenylalanine inclusive. This entry keeps only the CDR3 DNA: 36 bases, framed from base 1. Trimming costs V 10 bases and J 8 bases, and their ends lie 14 bases apart. In regard to this clonotype: The antigen it binds to is not known. No base-level quality is on record; no much larger clone is a single base apart.

Library prep was done by PCR. The run used an Illumina MiSeq. cDNA was synthesized with SMARTScribe reverse transcriptase and a 5' template-switch oligo that added a universal priming site. Each cDNA molecule was tagged by a 12-nucleotide random unique molecular identifier (UMI) carried on the template-switch oligo. Chain-specific reverse primers targeted TCRbeta transcripts during reverse transcription. Uracil DNA glycosylase treatment removed residual template-switch adapters, and cDNA was purified with a Qiagen MinElute kit. For the first PCR, around 21 cycles were run with KAPA HiFi HotStart ReadyMix and step-out primers, split across four 50 ul reactions. Products of the first-round PCR were gel-purified before additional amplification. Illumina Nextera adapters were attached in a second PCR of around 8 cycles, and the libraries were then purified and pooled. A 50-nucleotide 5' read captured the UMI barcode for each TCRbeta molecule. Processing in the source paper ran as follows. Using the MIGEC toolkit, reads were grouped by UMI into consensus reads. Forward and reverse consensus reads were merged with PEAR to produce final reads. Identical UMI-sequence pairs shared across libraries were treated as cross-sample contamination and removed by a custom decontamination script. MIGMAP, a wrapper around IgBLAST, was used for V(D)J assignment and CDR3 extraction. TCR clonotypes were defined by identical V gene, J gene and CDR3 amino acid sequence, and CDR1 and CDR2 were left unsequenced. TCRdb reworked the public reads: Q25 trimming with fastp, MiXCR clone assembly, productive beta chains retained. Every CDR3 protein is listed once, alongside the most common genes and DNA of its rows. TCRdb assigned the V and J calls; the authors' analysis was not used. This sample comprises 1,500 to 2,000 distinct CDR3 sequences, 55% to 75% of them detected only once. The ten largest make up 40% to 50% of the sample.

TCRbeta repertoires were measured from mRNA instead of genomic DNA, an approach that captures expressed receptors. Without cell sorting, buffy coat leukocytes were collected into Trizol, and RNA was extracted using the Direct-zol RNA MiniPrep Plus kit. EDTA blood tubes were centrifuged immediately at 4°C to separate plasma, buffy coat and red blood cells. Material for sequencing was peripheral blood. The sequence was obtained from a human donor in good health. The V and J genes are TRBV2 and TRBJ1-4, with the D gene not clear enough to name. The CDR3 protein: CATRQVREKLFF. The sequenced DNA: TGTGCCACGCGTCAAGTTCGGGAAAAACTGTTTTTT. Joined to the reference TRBV2 and TRBJ1-4 proteins, this CDR3 gives the full variable domain: EPEVTQTPSHQVTQMGQEVILRCVPISNHLYFYWYRQILGQKVEFLVSFYNNEISEKSEIFDDQFSVERPDGSNFTLKIRSTKLEDSAMYFCATRQVREKLFFGSGTQLSVL.